Below, 15 T cell receptor beta chains from the same sample are listed, as sequenced in a study of cytomegalovirus exposure and HLA in healthy donors. The PCR made use of 60 Vbeta and 13 Jbeta primers. Sequencing used immunoSEQ multiplex PCR; TCRdb keeps in-frame clones, though not all of them. The sample holds about 140,000 clones, roughly 79% seen once. Sequences were obtained from PBMCs. Every receptor here comes from a man aged 25-45 years in good health and CMV-seropositive.

The genes are TRBV7-9 and TRBJ1-5, with D unresolved. This CDR3 region has 13 residues. CDR1 is SEHNR and CDR2 is FQNEAQ in the germline V gene (reference sequence). Between the trimmed V and J ends, which lost 5 bases and 2 bases, there was a span of 7 bases. The CDR3 bases are TGTGCCAGCAGCCCCGGGGGCAATCAGCCCCAGCATTTT. Its protein product is CASSPGGNQPQHF.

The chain has TRBV7-9 and TRBJ2-1, with D maybe TRBD2 (6 bases). V lost 5 bases and J lost 6, with 11 bases in between. Germline V gene lookup returns CDR1 SEHNR and CDR2 FQNEAQ (reference sequence). CDR3 length equals 13 residues. CDR3 amino acids: CASSPPRGNEQFF. The CDR3 DNA is TGTGCCAGCAGCCCTCCGCGGGGCAATGAGCAGTTCTTC.

The CDR3 nucleotides read TGTGCCAGCAGGGGGCAGATCCAAGAGACCCAGTACTTC. It yields the protein CASRGQIQETQYF. The rearrangement uses TRBV7-9 and TRBJ2-5, with D maybe TRBD1 (5 bases). CDR3 length: 13 amino acids. CDR1 is SEHNR, CDR2 FQNEAQ, per germline (reference sequence). V lost 6 bases and J 1 base, leaving 9 bases between the germline ends.

This clone was observed once. The rearrangement uses TRBV9 and TRBJ1-2, with D maybe TRBD1 (5 bases). CDR3 length: 13 amino acids. The ends were cut back, 2 bases at V and 5 bases at J, with 10 bases in the middle. CDR1 and CDR2 from the germline V gene are SGDLS and YYNGEE. The CDR3 reads CASSVREGYGYTF. CDR3 bases: TGTGCCAGCAGCGTTAGGGAGGGGTATGGCTACACCTTC.

The genes are TRBV7-2 and TRBJ2-5; possibly TRBD1 for D (5 bases). V was pared by 1 base and J by 2 bases, with 11 bases between. The CDR3 consists of 15 residues. Germline lookup yields CDR1 SGHTA and CDR2 FQGNSA. For the CDR3, the DNA is TGTGCCAGCAGCTTAGGGACAACTACACAAGAGACCCAGTACTTC. Encoded protein: CASSLGTTTQETQYF.

This clone has a single count. This chain's CDR3 is CASSLISSSRNTIYF. DNA for the CDR3: TGTGCCAGCAGTTTGATTAGTTCAAGTCGAAACACCATATATTTT. The chain is built from TRBV28 and TRBJ1-3, with unresolved D. V was shortened by 3 bases and J by 5 bases, with 14 bases between the two germline ends. The CDR3 is 15 residues long. Germline values: CDR1 MDHEN, CDR2 SYDVKM.

The V gene is TRBV29-1, the J gene TRBJ2-5; maybe TRBD1 (5 bases). This CDR3 is built from 11 residues. Trimming shortened V by 7 bases and J by 4 bases, and 10 bases separated the two germline ends. CDR1 and CDR2 (germline): SQVTM, ANQGSEA. CDR3 nucleotides: TGCAGCGCCCTCCAGGGAGAGACCCAGTACTTC. It specifies CSALQGETQYF.

The V gene is TRBV2, the J gene TRBJ2-2; 8 bases are shared with TRBD1. The germline CDR1 and CDR2 sequences are SNHLY and FYNNEI. This CDR3 region has 17 residues. Trimming cost V 6 bases and J 0 bases; bases outside gene matches: 9. CDR3 sequence (DNA): TGTGCCAGCAGCCGCATCCAGGGGGCAGCGAACACCGGGGAGCTGTTTTTT. Amino acid sequence: CASSRIQGAANTGELFF. The full variable domain, with the rest looked up from reference TRBV2 and TRBJ2-2, is EPEVTQTPSHQVTQMGQEVILRCVPISNHLYFYWYRQILGQKVEFLVSFYNNEISEKSEIFDDQFSVERPDGSNFTLKIRSTKLEDSAMYFCASSRIQGAANTGELFFGEGSRLTVL.

The chain couples TRBV27 to TRBJ2-7; 8 positions match TRBD2. The CDR3 is 15 amino acids. V lost 3 bases, J lost 0 bases, and 4 bases stayed unmatched. CDR1 and CDR2 (germline): MNHEY, SMNVEV (reference sequence). CDR3 amino acids: CASSFIAGNSYEQYF. In DNA form, the CDR3 reads TGTGCCAGCAGTTTTATAGCGGGGAACTCCTACGAGCAGTACTTC.

As DNA, the CDR3 is TGTGCCAGCAGCCCGGACTCCCCTCGGGACAATGAGCAGTTCTTC. Its protein is CASSPDSPRDNEQFF. The V gene is TRBV14, the J gene TRBJ2-1; D is possibly TRBD2 (5 bases). Germline V gives CDR1 SGHDN, CDR2 FVKESK. The CDR3 covers 15 residues. The V and J ends lost 4 bases and 5 bases respectively, with 15 bases between them.

The rearrangement joins TRBV28 to TRBJ2-5; the match to TRBD1 covers 9 bases. The DNA end favors TRBJ2-7, so the J call may be wrong. The CDR3 is made up of 14 amino acids. Germline V gives CDR1 MDHEN, CDR2 SYDVKM. The CDR3 loop is CASREGQGGYEQYF. CDR3 bases: TGTGCCAGCAGGGAGGGACAGGGAGGCTACGAGCAGTACTTC.

The chain combines TRBV13 with TRBJ1-4; D possibly corresponds to TRBD1 (5 bases). The CDR3 contains 13 residues. Trimming removed 2 bases at V and 7 bases at J, with 8 bases between. CDR1 and CDR2 from the germline V gene are PRHDT and FYEKMQ (reference sequence). CDR3 sequence reads: CASSLRRGEKLFF. The CDR3 nucleotides are TGTGCCAGCAGCTTAAGGAGGGGTGAAAAACTGTTTTTT.

The gene calls are TRBV5-1 and TRBJ1-1, with TRBD1 identical over 9 bases. Germline V gives CDR1 SGHRS, CDR2 YFSETQ. V was clipped by 7 bases and J by 7 bases; unmatched bases: 14. The CDR3 covers 15 residues. CDR3 loop: CASLLTLGQGSEAFF. The CDR3 DNA reads as TGCGCCAGCCTCCTGACCTTAGGACAGGGGAGTGAAGCTTTCTTT.

The chain carries TRBV18 and TRBJ1-1, with unresolved D. The CDR3 loop spans 13 amino acids. Germline CDR1 KGHSH, CDR2 LQKENI. V was clipped by 1 base and J by 3 bases, with 6 bases between them. This CDR3 reads CASSPRGDTEAFF. Here the CDR3 DNA reads TGTGCCAGCTCACCACGGGGAGACACTGAAGCTTTCTTT. Looking up the rest from reference TRBV18 and TRBJ1-1 gives the full variable domain: NAGVMQNPRHLVRRRGQEARLRCSPMKGHSHVYWYRQLPEEGLKFMVYLQKENIIDESGMPKERFSAEFPKEGPSILRIQQVVRGDSAAYFCASSPRGDTEAFFGQGTRLTVV.

The J gene is TRBJ2-2, the V gene TRBV19; 7 bases align to TRBD1. Germline CDR1 reads LNHDA; CDR2 reads SQIVND (reference sequence). CDR3 length: 14 amino acids. Unmatched junction bases numbered 5, after V lost 9 bases and J lost 1 base. Here the CDR3 DNA reads TGTGCCAGCTCACGACAGGGGAACACCGGGGAGCTGTTTTTT. Encoded protein: CASSRQGNTGELFF.